This T cell receptor (beta chain) stems from a study of shared clonotypes between healthy human individuals. Donors had no recently reported acute infections or vaccinations and were HIV-negative. Study-level results: Genetic and exposure-history diversity was limited by the few donors. Sequencing depth was predicted to influence how clonotypes are shared among donors.

This CDR3 contains 15 residues. V dropped 5 bases and J dropped 0 bases, with 11 bases sitting between them. Per the germline V gene, CDR1 is SGHTA and CDR2 is FQGNSA. Using immunoSEQ multiplex PCR, the repertoire was profiled, and TCRdb retains in-frame clones only, with some absent. The sample comprises 2 million to 2.5 million clones, approximately 93% of which are singletons, and approximately 0.4% rests with the top ten. A note on this clone: Antigen: not known.

Material for sequencing was naive CD4+ T cells from PBMCs. Sample subset: CD45RA+ positively selected. V usage is TRBV7-2 and J usage is TRBJ1-3; D not certain. This clonotype was obtained from a man in his late teens or twenties in good health. Some clones in this sample may be carry-over from other donors' samples. CDR3 nucleotides: TGTGCCAGCAGCCCCTCGAGTGCCTCTGGAAACACCATATATTTT. Translating gives CASSPSSASGNTIYF. Full variable domain (outside the CDR3, taken from reference TRBV7-2 and TRBJ1-3): GAGVSQSPSNKVTEKGKDVELRCDPISGHTALYWYRQSLGQGLEFLIYFQGNSAPDKSGLPSDRFSAERTGGSVSTLTIQRTQQEDSAVYLCASSPSSASGNTIYFGEGSWLTVV.